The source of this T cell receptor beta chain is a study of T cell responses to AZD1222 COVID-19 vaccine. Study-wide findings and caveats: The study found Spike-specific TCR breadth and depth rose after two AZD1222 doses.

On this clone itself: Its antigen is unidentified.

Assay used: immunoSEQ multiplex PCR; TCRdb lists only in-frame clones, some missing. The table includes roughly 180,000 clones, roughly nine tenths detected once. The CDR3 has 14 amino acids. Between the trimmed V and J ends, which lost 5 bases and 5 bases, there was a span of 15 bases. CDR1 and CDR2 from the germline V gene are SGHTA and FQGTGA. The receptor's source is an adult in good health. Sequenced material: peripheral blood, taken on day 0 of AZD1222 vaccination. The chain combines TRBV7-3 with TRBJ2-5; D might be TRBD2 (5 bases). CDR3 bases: TGTGCCAGCAGCCTCCTAGGGAGTCCGGAGACCCAGTACTTC. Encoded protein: CASSLLGSPETQYF.